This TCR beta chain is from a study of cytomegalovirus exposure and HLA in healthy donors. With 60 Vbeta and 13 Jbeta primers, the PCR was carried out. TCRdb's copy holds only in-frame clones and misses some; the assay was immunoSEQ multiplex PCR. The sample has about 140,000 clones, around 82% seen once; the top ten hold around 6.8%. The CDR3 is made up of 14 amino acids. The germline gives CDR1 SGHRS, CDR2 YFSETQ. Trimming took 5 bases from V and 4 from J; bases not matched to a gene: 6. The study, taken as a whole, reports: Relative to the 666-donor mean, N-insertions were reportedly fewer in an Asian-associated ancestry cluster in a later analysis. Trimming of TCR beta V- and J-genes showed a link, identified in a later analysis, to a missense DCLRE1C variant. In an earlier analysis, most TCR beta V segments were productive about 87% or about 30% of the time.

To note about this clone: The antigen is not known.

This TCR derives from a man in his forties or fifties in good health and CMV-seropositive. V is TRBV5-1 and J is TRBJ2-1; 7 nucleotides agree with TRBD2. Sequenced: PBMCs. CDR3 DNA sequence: TGCGCCAGCAGTAGCGGGTGGGAGTACAATGAGCAGTTCTTC. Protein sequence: CASSSGWEYNEQFF.